The 24 T cell receptor beta chains presented below share a single source sample, sequenced in a study of early T cells in non-severe SARS-CoV-2 infection. Each CDR3 protein is one row after TCRdb ran MiXCR on the 5' RACE reads. This table holds tens of thousands of distinct CDR3 sequences, 6.6% found once. What was sequenced was whole blood. Receptor source: an adult who was a healthcare worker with PCR-confirmed SARS-CoV-2 infection or an uninfected control (not recorded which).

Ten or more counts support this clonotype. This chain connects TRBV27 to TRBJ2-7; D gene unclear. Germline CDR1 and CDR2: MNHEY and SMNVEV (reference sequence). The CDR3 length is 13 residues. V lost 3 bases and J 0 bases, leaving 6 bases between the germline ends. The CDR3 DNA is TGTGCCAGCAGTTTTAGGTACTCCTACGAGCAGTACTTC. Translating it yields CASSFRYSYEQYF.

This clonotype showed up many times. The chain combines TRBV28 with TRBJ1-5; TRBD1 agrees at 9 bases. After removal of 5 bases from V and 11 bases from J, the junction contained 10 bases not matched to a gene. CDR3 length equals 14 residues. Germline loops: CDR1 MDHEN, CDR2 SYDVKM. CDR3 bases: TGTGCCAGCAGTCAACAGGGGGCTTTAGGGACCCAGCATTTT. It yields the protein CASSQQGALGTQHF.

In this sample, this clonotype turned up a few times. The chain couples TRBV6-4 to TRBJ2-3; 9 nucleotides match TRBD2. Unmatched junction bases numbered 3, after V lost 2 bases and J lost 0 bases. The CDR3 is 16 amino acids. Looked up from germline, CDR1 is MRHNA and CDR2 is SNTAGT. CDR3 sequence: CASSDGAGGSTDTQYF. The CDR3 region has the DNA TGTGCCAGCAGTGACGGAGCGGGGGGCAGCACAGATACGCAGTATTTT.

This rearrangement joins TRBV5-1 to TRBJ1-2; D is ambiguous. Germline CDR1 reads SGHRS; CDR2 reads YFSETQ. The length of the CDR3 is 13 residues. Trimming stripped 1 base from V and 3 bases from J, with 7 bases between. The CDR3 spells CASSLNRHYGYTF. The CDR3 DNA reads as TGCGCCAGCAGCTTGAACCGACACTATGGCTACACCTTC.

This clonotype was detected a few times. The chain links TRBV18 to TRBJ2-3; D gene unclear. Germline CDR1 and CDR2: KGHSH and LQKENI. Trimming pared 3 bases from V and 2 bases from J, leaving 12 bases between. The CDR3 extends over 15 amino acids. The CDR3 DNA sequence: TGTGCCAGCTCACCTCCCGACGGACCCACAGATACGCAGTATTTT. Translated, it gives CASSPPDGPTDTQYF.

This clonotype came up a few times. V is TRBV11-2 and J is TRBJ2-5; no reliable D call. Trimming shortened V by 6 bases and J by 4 bases, and 3 bases separated the two germline ends. This CDR3 comprises 10 residues. The germline gives CDR1 SGHAT, CDR2 FQNNGV. DNA for the CDR3: TGTGCCAGCAGAGGAGAGACCCAGTACTTC. Translating gives CASRGETQYF.

This clonotype was detected many times. The chain links TRBV10-2 to TRBJ2-3; 10 positions match TRBD2. The CDR3 has 15 residues. The junction had 3 bases not matched to a gene; V was cut back by 4 bases and J by 2 bases. In germline, CDR1 is WSHSY, CDR2 SAAADI. The CDR3 DNA reads as TGCGCCAGCAGTGGGGGACTAGCGAACACAGATACGCAGTATTTT. This encodes CASSGGLANTDTQYF.

The chain joins TRBV6-2 or TRBV6-3 to TRBJ2-2; no definite D call. CDR3 length: 15 residues. From germline, CDR1 is MNHEY and CDR2 SVGEGT. Deletions cut 10 bases from V and 0 bases from J, with 15 bases between. CDR3 DNA sequence: TGTGCCACCCGACATCCCGCCCCGAACACCGGGGAGCTGTTTTTT. Translation gives CATRHPAPNTGELFF.

V and J are TRBV6-6 and TRBJ2-5; D not resolved. The CDR3 covers 13 residues. Deletions cut 4 bases from V and 1 base from J, with 7 bases between. Germline V gene lookup returns CDR1 MNHNY and CDR2 SVGAGI (reference sequence). The CDR3 protein is CASSFGAQETQYF. In DNA, the CDR3 is TGTGCCAGCAGTTTTGGTGCCCAAGAGACCCAGTACTTC.

This clonotype was picked up many times. CDR3 region: CSARILAGEQFF. As DNA, the CDR3 is TGCAGTGCTAGGATATTAGCGGGTGAGCAGTTCTTC. The rearrangement uses TRBV20-1 and TRBJ2-1; 7 nucleotides align to TRBD2. J was trimmed by 9 bases and V by 3 bases; bases with no gene match: 5. This CDR3 has 12 residues. Germline V gene sequence: CDR1 DFQATT, CDR2 SNEGSKA (reference sequence).

This clonotype came up many times. This rearrangement joins TRBV13 to TRBJ2-6; weak D call: TRBD2 (6 bases). There are 15 residues in the CDR3. Per the germline V gene, CDR1 is PRHDT and CDR2 is FYEKMQ (reference sequence). V lost 3 bases, J lost 0 bases, and 6 bases lay in between. CDR3 coding DNA: TGTGCCAGCAGCTTCGGGAGCTCTGGGGCCAACGTCCTGACTTTC. This sequence encodes CASSFGSSGANVLTF.

This clonotype was observed at least ten times. The chain combines TRBV21-1 with TRBJ2-5; TRBD1 is the table's D call, not checked against the DNA. TRBV21-1 is listed as a pseudogene. The CDR3 is made up of 12 amino acids. The CDR3 nucleotides are TGTGCCAGCGCTCCGGGGGGAAAGACCCAGTACTTC. As protein: CASAPGGKTQYF.

At least ten counts were recorded for this clonotype. The J gene is TRBJ2-3, the V gene TRBV7-2, with TRBD1 matching 7 bases. Trimming removed 5 bases from V and 4 bases from J; junction bases left unmatched: 9. The CDR3 extends over 15 amino acids. Per the germline V gene, CDR1 is SGHTA and CDR2 is FQGNSA. CDR3 loop: CASSPNRQGSDTQYF. The CDR3 DNA sequence: TGTGCCAGCAGCCCCAATCGACAGGGATCAGATACGCAGTATTTT.

This clonotype has ten or more counts. V usage is TRBV6-2 or TRBV6-3 and J usage is TRBJ2-5, with D unresolved. Trimming pared 6 bases from V and 9 bases from J, leaving 11 bases between. Germline V gene sequence: CDR1 MNHEY, CDR2 SVGEGT. The length of the CDR3 is 11 residues. The CDR3 protein is CASSQVGAQYF. CDR3 nucleotides: TGTGCCAGCAGCCAGGTTGGGGCCCAGTACTTC.

This clonotype was found many times. J is TRBJ2-2 and V is TRBV12-3 or TRBV12-4; D uncertain. The CDR3 is 14 residues long. V was pared by 3 bases and J by 4 bases, with 9 bases between. CDR3 in amino acids: CASSFRTVTGELFF. CDR3 coding DNA: TGTGCCAGCAGTTTCAGGACGGTCACCGGGGAGCTGTTTTTT.

This clonotype was counted only a few times. CDR3 protein: CASSPSGGTDTQYF. The CDR3 DNA reads TGTGCCAGCAGCCCTAGCGGGGGAACAGATACGCAGTATTTT. This sequence joins TRBV7-9 and TRBJ2-3, with 10 bases lining up with TRBD2. Germline loops: CDR1 SEHNR, CDR2 FQNEAQ (reference sequence). The length of the CDR3 is 14 residues. Losses at the gene ends were 5 bases for V and 3 bases for J; bases not matched to a gene: 2.

The sample holds many counts of this clonotype. V usage is TRBV6-5 and J usage is TRBJ2-1; a weak D match, TRBD2 (5 bases). V lost 2 bases and J lost 9, with 11 bases in between. Germline V gene data show CDR1 as MNHEY and CDR2 as SVGAGI. The CDR3 contains 13 residues. The CDR3 DNA reads TGTGCCAGCAGTTACCACGGACTTGGTGAGCAGTTCTTC. This gives the protein CASSYHGLGEQFF.

Many counts were recorded for this clonotype. This chain joins TRBV11-2 and TRBJ2-3; 7 positions agree with TRBD1. J gave up 2 bases and V 3 bases, and 11 bases lay outside the gene matches. Germline CDR1 and CDR2: SGHAT and FQNNGV. The CDR3 is made up of 17 amino acids. This CDR3 is CASSLLVWDSNTDTQYF. The CDR3 DNA reads TGTGCCAGCAGCTTGCTCGTATGGGACAGCAACACAGATACGCAGTATTTT.

This clonotype was detected a few times. The chain is built from TRBV19 and TRBJ2-6, with D possibly matching TRBD1 (6 bases). Germline CDR1 reads LNHDA; CDR2 reads SQIVND (reference sequence). The CDR3 runs 16 residues. The V gene lost 6 bases and the J gene lost 2 bases, with 14 bases spanning the gap. DNA of the CDR3: TGTGCCAGTAGCTACGACAGGTCCCCTGGGGCCAACGTCCTGACTTTC. Translating gives CASSYDRSPGANVLTF.

This clonotype was counted many times. CDR3 bases: TGTGCCAGCAGCCAAGAGGGACTAGCGGGCGTCACCGGGGAGCTGTTTTTT. Translating gives CASSQEGLAGVTGELFF. The chain is built from TRBV4-2 and TRBJ2-2; 12 bases match TRBD2. The V and J ends lost 0 bases and 4 bases, in that order; junction bases with no gene match: 3. Germline assignment: CDR1 LGHNA and CDR2 YNFKEQ. This CDR3 contains 17 residues.

This clonotype was picked up many times. V is TRBV19 and J is TRBJ2-7; 7 nucleotides line up with TRBD2. With V trimmed by 3 bases and J by 0 bases, 2 bases remained unmatched. Germline V gives CDR1 LNHDA, CDR2 SQIVND (reference sequence). The CDR3 covers 14 residues. CDR3: CASSIQRDSYEQYF. The CDR3 nucleotides are TGTGCCAGTAGTATTCAGCGGGACTCCTACGAGCAGTACTTC. Together with reference TRBV19 and TRBJ2-7, the CDR3 gives the full variable domain: DGGITQSPKYLFRKEGQNVTLSCEQNLNHDAMYWYRQDPGQGLRLIYYSQIVNDFQKGDIAEGYSVSREKKESFPLTVTSAQKNPTAFYLCASSIQRDSYEQYFGPGTRLTVT.

This clonotype was picked up many times. V usage is TRBV7-9 and J usage is TRBJ1-1; D may be TRBD1 (5 bases). Deletions cut 1 base from V and 4 bases from J, with 16 bases between. Looked up from germline, CDR1 is SEHNR and CDR2 is FQNEAQ (reference sequence). The CDR3 extends over 16 amino acids. The CDR3 spells CASSLEAGIGGTEAFF. The CDR3 coding sequence is TGTGCCAGCAGCTTAGAGGCAGGAATTGGGGGCACTGAAGCTTTCTTT.

This clonotype was observed at least ten times. The genes are TRBV2 and TRBJ2-7; 7 bases agree with TRBD1. There are 14 residues in the CDR3. The germline CDR1 and CDR2 sequences are SNHLY and FYNNEI. The junction had 8 bases not matched to a gene; V was cut back by 8 bases and J by 1 base. The CDR3: CASLGTAVSYEQYF. The CDR3 nucleotides read TGTGCCAGCCTCGGGACAGCCGTTTCCTACGAGCAGTACTTC.

V usage is TRBV29-1 and J usage is TRBJ2-1; D possibly corresponds to TRBD1 (6 bases). The CDR3 covers 15 residues. V was trimmed by 6 bases and J by 0 bases, leaving 15 bases between them. Germline values: CDR1 SQVTM, CDR2 ANQGSEA. In DNA form, the CDR3 reads TGCAGCGTGGCACAGGGTCCCAGCTCCTACAATGAGCAGTTCTTC. Translating gives CSVAQGPSSYNEQFF.